The rows below give T cell receptor beta chains drawn from one sample of a study of blood T cell repertoires in COVID-19. This table comes from immunoSEQ multiplex PCR, and its TCRdb copy is limited to in-frame clones, with some not included. The sample holds 300,000 to 350,000 clones, almost 90% seen once. The sample was peripheral blood. The receptor set was obtained from a woman between 40 and 50 years old with COVID-19, enrolled during active disease. Both conserved end residues are trimmed from each CDR3. Each record gives: V gene, clone size, CDR3 protein. Clone size is given for some rows only: seen once, a few or many times, or a class if the clone is expanded.

v_call: TRBV29-1
clone_size: NA
cdr3_aa: SVAPGTEPGEQY

v_call: TRBV6-2/TRBV6-3
clone_size: NA
cdr3_aa: ASSWKWGSGGSYNEQF

v_call: TRBV6-2/TRBV6-3
clone_size: NA
cdr3_aa: ASSSHRGKDNSPLH

v_call: TRBV28
clone_size: NA
cdr3_aa: ASSFPQGATDTQY

v_call: TRBV19
clone_size: NA
cdr3_aa: ASRGAGRNTEAF

v_call: TRBV5-5
clone_size: NA
cdr3_aa: ASSSLPGQGNQPQH

v_call: TRBV5-6
clone_size: NA
cdr3_aa: ASSLTDSYNSPLH

v_call: TRBV30
clone_size: NA
cdr3_aa: AWSQDTEAF

v_call: TRBV5-1
clone_size: NA
cdr3_aa: ASSSGEGYQPQH

v_call: TRBV18
clone_size: NA
cdr3_aa: ASSPPGRVGTEAF

v_call: TRBV7-2
clone_size: NA
cdr3_aa: ASRGTGGAQPQH

v_call: TRBV3-1/TRBV3-2
clone_size: NA
cdr3_aa: ASSRDSNGYT

v_call: TRBV5-4
clone_size: few
cdr3_aa: ASSSGTGANSPLH

v_call: TRBV27
clone_size: NA
cdr3_aa: ASSPPGTDKNEQF

v_call: TRBV30
clone_size: NA
cdr3_aa: ACVGQGGNSPLH

v_call: TRBV27
clone_size: NA
cdr3_aa: ASTRGGAGNSPLH

v_call: TRBV7-2
clone_size: NA
cdr3_aa: ASSLGAGGSQETQY

v_call: TRBV7-3
clone_size: NA
cdr3_aa: ASSYRDITDTQY

v_call: TRBV19
clone_size: NA
cdr3_aa: ASSIDGRGPASTDTQY

v_call: TRBV4-1
clone_size: NA
cdr3_aa: ASSQEARDTTRPY

v_call: TRBV6-5
clone_size: once
cdr3_aa: ASTKSGGKTEAF

v_call: TRBV12-3/TRBV12-4
clone_size: NA
cdr3_aa: ASSLVSGYEQY

v_call: TRBV2
clone_size: NA
cdr3_aa: ASSVLTGSGETQY

v_call: TRBV5-1
clone_size: NA
cdr3_aa: ASSLLRQETQY